This entry is about one T cell receptor beta chain. Its target is unknown. The sample belongs to a study of cytomegalovirus exposure and HLA in healthy donors. Study-wide points: Reportedly, a later analysis found an Asian-associated ancestry cluster had fewer N-insertions than the roughly 630-donor mean.

13 Jbeta primers and 60 Vbeta primers were used for the PCR. Assay used: immunoSEQ multiplex PCR; TCRdb lists only in-frame clones, some missing. In the table there are fewer than 200,000 clones, roughly 70% of which are singletons. This CDR3 is 17 amino acids long. This TCR came from a woman in her late teens or twenties in good health and CMV-seropositive. The chain joins TRBV12-2 to TRBJ2-2; the DNA was not compared with TRBD1, the D call given in the table. TRBV12-2 is described as a pseudogene. The sample was PBMCs. DNA of the CDR3: TGTGCAAGTCGCTTAGTACGCAACAGGGGAAATACCGGGGAGCTGTTTTTT. Encoded protein: CASRLVRNRGNTGELFF.